This TCR beta chain is drawn from a study of beta chain features in type 1 diabetes. The study's findings and limits: All four CD4+ subsets of Type 1 diabetes patients contained TCRB CDR3s that were moderately but significantly shorter.

As to this clone: Its antigen remains unknown.

Trimming removed 3 bases at V and 1 base at J, with 10 bases between. The CDR3 is made up of 15 amino acids. Germline lookup yields CDR1 KGHSH and CDR2 LQKENI. Reverse transcribing all isolated RNA meant expressed TCRB transcripts were sequenced. Data came from immunoSEQ multiplex PCR; TCRdb stores just in-frame clones and leaves some out. The table lists hundreds of thousands of clones, about 12% of them singletons. There was one heparinised blood draw per donor, averaging roughly 0.12 L. Sorting that relied on CD45RO/CCR7/CD25/CD127/CD95/CD27 yielded CD4+ naive, central memory, regulatory and stem cell-like memory cells.

This clonotype was sampled from a man between 18 and 35 years old in good health. The source material was naive CD4+ T cells from blood. The gene calls are TRBV18 and TRBJ2-1; tentative D call: TRBD2 (5 bases). The CDR3 region is CASSPQEGSYNEQFF. The CDR3 DNA reads as TGTGCCAGCTCACCCCAAGAGGGATCCTACAATGAGCAGTTCTTC.